This entry concerns a single T cell receptor (beta chain). This clone came up a few times. The antigen it binds to is not known. Base qualities are missing; no much larger clone stands one base away. V is cut by 2 bases and J by 3 bases, and the space between the germline ends is 16 bases. Measured from the cysteine to the phenylalanine, the CDR3 is 16 residues long. Only the CDR3 part of the read is kept: 48 bases, read in frame from the first base. CDR1 and CDR2 are read off the germline V gene (reference sequence) as LNHDA and SQIVND. The meaning of the sample's time point label: about 28 days (+/-7) after the second vaccine dose. AZD1222 recipients with second doses at about 4 weeks or about 12 weeks were pooled, because spike-specific TCR depth and breadth did not differ between schedules. Vaccinee samples were obtained from the UK trials COV001 and COV002, which included a single-blind randomized controlled phase 2/3 trial of AZD1222 (ChAdOx1 nCoV-19) in healthy adults. Trial participant PBMC samples were collected at day 0 and day 28 after the second dose for TCRbeta chain sequencing.

The CDR3 regions of human TCRbeta chains were analyzed by immunosequencing. Per the authors' processing: TCRs in the repertoires were matched against a reference library of SARS-CoV-2-specific TCRs that had been generated with the MIRA antigen-specificity platform. Breadth was defined as the fraction of unique TCRs that were SARS-CoV-2-associated, and depth was defined as the fraction of total T cells that were SARS-CoV-2-associated. Each spike-specific TCR was assigned to its reactive spike region and to a CD4 or CD8 class using the MIRA data. Log10-transformed breadth and depth values were compared by one-way ANOVA with Sidak's multiple comparisons tests. Drawn from immuneACCESS, this table holds only the in-frame rearrangements with V and J called that TCRdb kept. Clones are partly lost; checked studies trace under half to an unresolved V gene and leave the rest unexplained. V and J calls and clone size follow that table, whereas D and trimming were derived from the DNA. For this sample the table gives over 50,000 clones, of which approximately 88% were detected only once. In total, the top ten clones hold about 14% of the sample.

The data were taken from a study of T cell responses to AZD1222 COVID-19 vaccine (dated by TCRdb to the early 2020s). With respect to the entire study: A total of over 230 trial participants underwent TCR sequencing, of whom 207 had received two doses of AZD1222 and around 25 had received two doses of the MenACWY control vaccine. Trial participants were enrolled by age into subgroups of 18-55, 56-69 and 70-plus years, and about 150, 27 and 61 TCR-sequenced participants, respectively, were included in these subgroups. The paper as a whole reports these results and caveats: Conclusions about previously exposed vaccinees were limited because only six AZD1222 recipients were SARS-CoV-2 seropositive at baseline. A significant rise in spike-specific TCR breadth and depth was observed after two AZD1222 doses relative to day 0 and relative to MenACWY recipients. Participants were mostly white British and included more females than males, and it was suggested by the authors that clonal diversity may have been underestimated. Epitopes outside the regions mutated in the B.1.351 and B.1.1.7 variants were reportedly recognized by nearly half of the unique spike-specific TCRs. No day 14 peak-response samples were available, so repertoires were characterized only after the peak T cell response. CD4 TCRs associated with the vaccine covered the entire spike protein, and the dominant responses were in regions 160-218 and 743-854. The 56-69-year group was small, and its depth increase did not reach significance, likely because of low power.

The source is an adult who received the AZD1222 COVID-19 vaccine. The sequencing here drew on peripheral blood, taken 28 days after the second AZD1222 dose. The chain is made from TRBV19 and TRBJ1-2; the D gene is perhaps TRBD1, on 6 matching bases. In nucleotide form, the sequence is TGTGCCAGTAGTATAATATTCACAGGGAACGACTATGGCTACACCTTC. It codes for CASSIIFTGNDYGYTF.